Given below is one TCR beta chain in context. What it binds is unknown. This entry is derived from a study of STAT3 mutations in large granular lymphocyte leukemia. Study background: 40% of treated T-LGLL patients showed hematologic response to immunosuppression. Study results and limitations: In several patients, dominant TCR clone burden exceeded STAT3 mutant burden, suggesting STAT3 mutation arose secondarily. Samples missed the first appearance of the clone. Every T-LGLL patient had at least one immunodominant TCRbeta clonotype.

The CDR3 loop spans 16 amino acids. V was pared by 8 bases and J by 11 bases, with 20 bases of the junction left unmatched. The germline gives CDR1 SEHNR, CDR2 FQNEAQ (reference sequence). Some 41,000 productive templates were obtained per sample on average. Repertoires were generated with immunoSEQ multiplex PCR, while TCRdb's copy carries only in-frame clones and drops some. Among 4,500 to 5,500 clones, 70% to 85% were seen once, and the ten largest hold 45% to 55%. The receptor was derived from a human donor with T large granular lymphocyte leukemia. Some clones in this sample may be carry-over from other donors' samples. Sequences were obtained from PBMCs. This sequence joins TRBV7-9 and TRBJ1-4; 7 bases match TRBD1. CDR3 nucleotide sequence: TGTGCCAGCCGTCGAGACGGTCAGGGGGGGATTGGGAAACTGTTTTTT. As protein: CASRRDGQGGIGKLFF.